A single sample gave rise to the 18 T cell receptor beta chains below, sequenced in a study of T cells in Graves' hyperthyroidism and ophthalmopathy. Template material for amplifying TCR beta CDR3 regions consisted of RNA transcripts. First-round RT-PCR with HTBI primers amplified the TCR CDR3 region. TCRdb recomputed calls from the multiplex PCR reads with MiXCR, one row per CDR3 protein. The sample yields around 600,000 distinct CDR3 sequences, 13% to 15% seen once. The sample comprised blood. The receptors come from a woman in her fifties or sixties with Graves' ophthalmopathy.

The chain has TRBV5-4 and TRBJ1-1, with D uncertain. CDR3 length equals 15 residues. Trimming stripped 4 bases from V and 0 bases from J, with 13 bases between. Germline CDR1 and CDR2: SGHNT and YYREEE (reference sequence). The CDR3 DNA sequence: TGTGCCAGCAGCATGGCGACCGGGATGAACACTGAAGCTTTCTTT. Its protein product is CASSMATGMNTEAFF. Full variable domain (outside the CDR3, taken from reference TRBV5-4 and TRBJ1-1): ETGVTQSPTHLIKTRGQQVTLRCSSQSGHNTVSWYQQALGQGPQFIFQYYREEENGRGNFPPRFSGLQFPNYSSELNVNALELDDSALYLCASSMATGMNTEAFFGQGTRLTVV.

The sample holds many counts of this clonotype. The rearrangement uses TRBV28 and TRBJ2-7; 7 positions agree with TRBD2. The ends lost 1 base at V and 3 bases at J; junction bases unmatched: 15. This CDR3 has 18 residues. The germline gives CDR1 MDHEN, CDR2 SYDVKM. CDR3 DNA sequence: TGTGCCAGCAGTTTATATCCCCTTAAACGGGAGGCGGGCTACGAGCAGTACTTC. It codes for CASSLYPLKREAGYEQYF.

A few counts support this clonotype. V gene TRBV2 combines with J gene TRBJ1-1; 9 bases are shared with TRBD1. This CDR3 region has 14 residues. Germline V gives CDR1 SNHLY, CDR2 FYNNEI. V dropped 3 bases and J dropped 5; count of bases not matched to a gene: 4. For the CDR3, the DNA is TGTGCCAGCAGTGAGTCCGGACAGGGGACTGAAGCTTTCTTT. Translated: CASSESGQGTEAFF.

This clonotype was detected ten times or more. Mismatch with germline at one junction end may stem from a read error. This sequence joins TRBV15 and TRBJ2-7; 9 bases map to TRBD1. The CDR3 has 16 amino acids. Germline V CDR1 and CDR2: LNHNV, YYDKDF (reference sequence). The CDR3 DNA is TGTGCCACCAGCCGTGCCGGGACAGGGTACAGCTACGAGCAGTCCTTC. This gives the protein CATSRAGTGYSYEQSF.

This clonotype was detected ten times or more. Its ends do not fully match the called genes, so a read error is possible. This rearrangement joins TRBV7-2 to TRBJ2-5; the D gene is possibly TRBD2 (5 bases). The CDR3 is 15 amino acids. The germline gives CDR1 SGHTA, CDR2 FQGNSA. CDR3 DNA sequence: TGTGCCAGCAGCCTAGCAAGGGCCGGCCGAGAGACCCAGTACTTC. Its protein product is CASSLARAGRETQYF.

This clonotype has at least ten counts. This rearrangement joins TRBV7-9 to TRBJ1-5, with D possibly TRBD1 on 5 matching bases. The CDR3 consists of 14 residues. Trimming left V 3 bases short and J 1 base short, with 7 bases between. Germline values: CDR1 SEHNR, CDR2 FQNEAQ (reference sequence). The chain's CDR3 is CASSFQGSNQPQHF. CDR3 nucleotides: TGTGCCAGCAGCTTTCAGGGCAGCAATCAGCCCCAGCATTTT.

This chain links TRBV5-5 with TRBJ1-2, with TRBD1 matching over 11 bases. The CDR3 sequence is 15 residues long. The V gene's germline CDR1 is SGHKS and CDR2 YYEKEE (reference sequence). With V trimmed by 5 bases and J by 6 bases, 9 bases remained unmatched. The CDR3 sequence: CASSYGQGAWDGYTF. CDR3 bases: TGTGCCAGCAGTTATGGACAGGGGGCCTGGGATGGCTACACCTTC.

Only a few counts were recorded for this clonotype. The CDR3 DNA sequence: TGCGCCAGCAGCTTGTTTGTGGAGGGGGCGCATGGCTACACCTTC. Its protein product is CASSLFVEGAHGYTF. The V call is TRBV5-1, the J call TRBJ1-2; 7 bases match TRBD1. This CDR3 comprises 15 residues. J was trimmed by 6 bases and V by 1 base; bases with no gene match: 9. The germline gives CDR1 SGHRS, CDR2 YFSETQ.

This clonotype showed up many times. The rearrangement links TRBV2 to TRBJ2-2, with a weak D call TRBD1 (6 bases). CDR3 length equals 14 residues. V was trimmed by 3 bases and J by 4 bases, leaving 9 bases between them. Germline loops: CDR1 SNHLY, CDR2 FYNNEI. The CDR3: CASSDRGRTGELFF. Written as DNA, the CDR3 is TGTGCCAGCAGTGACAGGGGCCGCACCGGGGAGCTGTTTTTT.

A few counts support this clonotype. This chain connects TRBV27 to TRBJ2-7; 9 nucleotides line up with TRBD2. Germline assignment: CDR1 MNHEY and CDR2 SMNVEV (reference sequence). Trimming cost V 3 bases and J 5 bases; bases outside gene matches: 5. The CDR3 length is 14 residues. Written as DNA, the CDR3 is TGTGCCAGCAGTTTGGGTAGCGGGAGCAACGAGCAGTACTTC. Translating it yields CASSLGSGSNEQYF.

Only a few counts were recorded for this clonotype. Written as DNA, the CDR3 is TGCGCCAGCAGCCAAGATCGAGGACTAGCGGGAGGTGGCAATGAGCAGTTCTTC. It specifies CASSQDRGLAGGGNEQFF. The chain links TRBV4-3 to TRBJ2-1, with 14 bases lining up with TRBD2. The CDR3 runs to 18 residues. Unmatched junction bases numbered 7, after V lost 0 bases and J lost 6 bases. Germline CDR1 is LGHNA and CDR2 is YSLEER.

With regard to this clonotype: The junction departs from the called germline gene at one end, perhaps through a read error. J is TRBJ2-1 and V is TRBV2; 13 bases match TRBD2. The germline V gene has CDR1 SNHLY and CDR2 FYNNEI. This CDR3 has 21 residues. CDR3 nucleotides: TGTGCCGGCAGTGAATCCCACGGGACTAGCGGGACCGAGACCTACTACAATGAGCAGTTCTTC. Protein: CAGSESHGTSGTETYYNEQFF.

J is TRBJ2-1 and V is TRBV6-2 or TRBV6-3; 12 nucleotides agree with TRBD2. This CDR3 spans 12 amino acids. Germline-derived CDR1 and CDR2 are MNHEY and SVGEGT. The trim removed 5 bases at V and 15 bases at J, leaving 5 bases unmatched. The CDR3: CASSTLAGGRFF. The CDR3 DNA is TGTGCCAGCAGTACGCTAGCGGGAGGGAGGTTCTTC.

The chain has TRBV4-1 and TRBJ2-1; 11 bases map to TRBD2. With V trimmed by 1 base and J by 4 bases, 3 bases remained unmatched. This CDR3 is 16 amino acids long. Germline V gene sequence: CDR1 MGHRA, CDR2 YSYEKL. DNA for the CDR3: TGCGCCAGCAGCCAAGCGACTAGCGGGACATACAATGAGCAGTTCTTC. It codes for CASSQATSGTYNEQFF.

This clonotype was detected only a few times. This CDR3 reads CASSLRTGVGGYTF. The DNA of the CDR3 is TGTGCCAGCAGTCTAAGGACAGGGGTAGGCGGCTACACCTTC. This chain joins TRBV12-3 or TRBV12-4 and TRBJ1-2, with 9 bases lining up with TRBD1. Trimming removed 5 bases from V and 8 bases from J; junction bases left unmatched: 9. CDR3 length: 14 amino acids.

The sample holds many counts of this clonotype. The chain couples TRBV28 to TRBJ2-7; D not certain. Germline lookup yields CDR1 MDHEN and CDR2 SYDVKM. This CDR3 spans 10 amino acids. The V end lost 8 bases, the J end lost 5 bases, and 7 bases lay between the germline ends. CDR3 DNA: TGTGCCAGCGGGTTAAACGAGCAGTACTTC. It yields the protein CASGLNEQYF. Using reference TRBV28 and TRBJ2-7 for the parts outside the CDR3, the full variable domain is DVKVTQSSRYLVKRTGEKVFLECVQDMDHENMFWYRQDPGLGLRLIYFSYDVKMKEKGDIPEGYSVSREKKERFSLILESASTNQTSMYLCASGLNEQYFGPGTRLTVT.

This clonotype was detected many times. CDR3 loop: CASRTRTPLNTEAFF. The CDR3 region has the DNA TGTGCCAGCAGGACACGGACACCGCTGAACACTGAAGCTTTCTTT. V usage is TRBV28 and J usage is TRBJ1-1; tentative D call: TRBD1 (5 bases). Deletions cut 6 bases from V and 0 bases from J, with 14 bases between. CDR3 length equals 15 residues. Per germline, CDR1 MDHEN and CDR2 SYDVKM.

This clonotype was counted ten times or more. The chain uses TRBV27 and TRBJ1-1; possible D gene TRBD1, 6 bases. From germline, CDR1 is MNHEY and CDR2 SMNVEV (reference sequence). This CDR3 has 18 amino acids. V lost 2 bases and J lost 0, with 19 bases in between. Here the CDR3 reads CASSLREGGPILNTEAFF. The DNA of the CDR3 is TGTGCCAGCAGTTTACGCGAGGGGGGGCCTATATTGAACACTGAAGCTTTCTTT.